These T cell receptor beta chains were read from a single sample in a study of blood T cells in healthy people across ages. TCRdb called the 5' RACE reads again in MiXCR, with one record for every CDR3 protein. The data contain 850,000 to 1,300,000 distinct CDR3 sequences, under 45% of them singletons. Sequencing was done on a sample of blood. The receptors were sampled from a woman in her fifties or sixties in good health. Each CDR3 is given with its conserved first and last residue. A D gene is named only where the DNA matches it firmly. Rows may omit the clone size; those that give it use once, few, many or a size class.

clone_size j_call v_call d_call cdr3_nt cdr3_aa
few TRBJ2-1 TRBV11-2 TRBD2 TGTGCCAGCAGCGCCGGACTAGCGGGAGGGCCAGGGAAGCAGTTCTTC CASSAGLAGGPGKQFF
NA TRBJ2-1 TRBV6-5 NA TGTGCCAGCAGTTACTCGGAGGGGGCGACCTACAATGAGCAGTTCTTC CASSYSEGATYNEQFF
many TRBJ2-7 TRBV11-3 NA TGTGCCAGCAGCTCCACGGGACGGCCCTACGAGCAGTACTTC CASSSTGRPYEQYF
few TRBJ2-3 TRBV9 TRBD1 TGTGCCAGCAGCGTAGATCCAGGGGGCGGAACAGATACGCAGTATTTT CASSVDPGGGTDTQYF
NA TRBJ2-1 TRBV4-2 TRBD2 TGTGCCAGCAGCCGCGGACTAGAATCCTACAATGAGCAGTTCTTC CASSRGLESYNEQFF
NA TRBJ2-6 TRBV5-1 TRBD1 TGCGCCAGCAGGACACAGGGGGTCCCTGGGGCCAACGTCCTGACTTTC CASRTQGVPGANVLTF
NA TRBJ1-2 TRBV12-3/TRBV12-4 NA TGTGCCAGCAGTTTATTTGGTGGGAGCTATGGCTACACCTTC CASSLFGGSYGYTF
few TRBJ2-3 TRBV7-6 TRBD2 TGTGCCAGCAGCTTAAGGGGGACTAGCGGGCTCAGGGACACCACAGATACGCAGTATTTT CASSLRGTSGLRDTTDTQYF
many TRBJ2-7 TRBV20-1 NA TGCAGTGCTTCGCGTCTCCTACGAGAGCAGTACTTC CSASRLLREQYF
NA TRBJ2-7 TRBV7-3 TRBD2 TGTGCAAGCAGCTTAAATCCGGGAGGAGGCTACGAGCAGTACTTC CASSLNPGGGYEQYF
NA TRBJ1-1 TRBV15 NA TGTGCCACCAGCGTAAACAGGGCGAACACTGAAGCTTTCTTT CATSVNRANTEAFF
NA TRBJ1-5 TRBV24-1 NA TGTGCCACCAGTGATTTTAGGCGGGGGGCAGGAGCAAATCAGCCCCAGCATTTT CATSDFRRGAGANQPQHF
few TRBJ2-7 TRBV29-1 TRBD2 TGCAGCGTTGAACTGGCGGGAGACCACGAGCAGTACTTC CSVELAGDHEQYF
NA TRBJ2-7 TRBV20-1 NA TGCAGTGCTAGAGCGGGGGCGTCATACGAGCAGTACTTC CSARAGASYEQYF
NA TRBJ2-5 TRBV7-8 NA TGTGCCAGCAGCTTTAGGGGTACCCAAGAGACCCAGTACTTC CASSFRGTQETQYF
NA TRBJ2-7 TRBV12-3/TRBV12-4 TRBD2 TGTGCCAGCAGTCCACGCCCTAGCGGCTACGAGCAGTACTTC CASSPRPSGYEQYF
NA TRBJ1-4 TRBV25-1 NA TGTGCCAGCAGTGAAAACTCCGGGACGGGGAATGAAAAACTGTTTTTT CASSENSGTGNEKLFF
few TRBJ2-3 TRBV5-1 NA TGCGCCAGCGCTTCGGGGCCTACGGCGCAGTATTTT CASASGPTAQYF
NA TRBJ2-7 TRBV5-1 NA TGCGCCAGCAGCTTGGATCTAGGGACCTACGAGCAGTACTTC CASSLDLGTYEQYF
few TRBJ2-7 TRBV6-5 TRBD1 TGTGCCAGCAGTCAAGGACAGGGATATAAGCAGTACTTC CASSQGQGYKQYF
NA TRBJ2-4 TRBV16 NA TGTGCCAGCAGCCCTACATTCGGGAAAAACATTCAGTACTTC CASSPTFGKNIQYF
NA TRBJ2-2 TRBV13 TRBD1 TGTGCCAGCAGCACCACGGGACAGGGATACACCGGGGAGCTGTTTTTT CASSTTGQGYTGELFF
few TRBJ2-1 TRBV7-2 NA TGTGCCAGCAGCTTATATAGGGGTTCTCCTAACAATGAGCAGTTCTTC CASSLYRGSPNNEQFF
few TRBJ2-5 TRBV6-5 NA TGTGCCTGTGGTGGGCAGGGTGGGGAGACCCAGTACTTC CACGGQGGETQYF
NA TRBJ2-3 TRBV20-1 NA TGCAGTGCTAGAGATCTGGGCGGGCCTAGCACAGATACGCAGTATTTT CSARDLGGPSTDTQYF
few TRBJ2-3 TRBV15 TRBD2 TGTGCCACCAGCAGAGTCCCGACTAGCGGGACAGATACGCAGTATTTT CATSRVPTSGTDTQYF
few TRBJ2-5 TRBV27 NA TGTGCCAGCAGTGTATTTACGGGGAAGGAGACCCAGTACTTC CASSVFTGKETQYF
few TRBJ1-5 TRBV27 NA TGTGCCAGCAGTTTTTCAGGCCGCAACCAGCCCCAGCATTTT CASSFSGRNQPQHF
NA TRBJ2-7 TRBV6-2/TRBV6-3 NA TGTGCCAGCAGTCTGACGAGCGAGCAGTACTTC CASSLTSEQYF
many TRBJ2-3 TRBV9 NA TGTGCCAGCAGCGTAGCTGCCGATACGCAGTATTTT CASSVAADTQYF
NA TRBJ2-5 TRBV20-1 TRBD2 TGCAGTGCTAGAGATCCGAAGCTAGCGGAGGGGAGAGAGACCCAGTACTTC CSARDPKLAEGRETQYF
NA TRBJ1-4 TRBV28 NA TGTGCCAGCAGCGGGGGAGGAGAAAAACTGTTTTTT CASSGGGEKLFF
many TRBJ2-1 TRBV27 NA TGTGCCAGCAGTTTCGCCGGGTCCTACAATGAGCAGTTCTTC CASSFAGSYNEQFF
few TRBJ2-7 TRBV6-1 NA TGTGCCAGCTTCGGTCCAAACTACGAGCAGTACTTC CASFGPNYEQYF
few TRBJ2-7 TRBV7-2 NA TGTGCCAGCAGCTTAGAGCTTACTAGCCGCGAGCAGTACTTC CASSLELTSREQYF
NA TRBJ1-2 TRBV7-6 NA TGTGCCAGCAGCCCTAGCGCCAAGCCGGATTATGGCTACACCTTC CASSPSAKPDYGYTF
NA TRBJ2-1 TRBV14 NA TGTGCCAGCAGCCAAGATTTGGGTGGGGCTAGGGGGGATGAGCAGTTCTTC CASSQDLGGARGDEQFF
NA TRBJ2-7 TRBV19 NA TGTGCCAGTAGTACCCCGGTCGGGTACGAGCAGTACTTC CASSTPVGYEQYF
NA TRBJ2-5 TRBV12-3/TRBV12-4 NA TGTGCCAGCATGCGCAATGAGCAGTACTTC CASMRNEQYF
NA TRBJ2-3 TRBV4-2 TRBD2 TGTGCCAGCAGCCAAAGCCTAGCGGGAGAGGTCCCAGATACGCAGTATTTT CASSQSLAGEVPDTQYF
NA TRBJ2-1 TRBV20-1 TRBD2 TGCAGTGCCCTGGGGGCTAGCGGGGATGAGCAGTTCTTC CSALGASGDEQFF
NA TRBJ2-4 TRBV27 NA TGTGCCAGCAGTTTAAGGGCTGCCCAAGGACAAAACATTCAGTACTTC CASSLRAAQGQNIQYF
NA TRBJ2-3 TRBV7-2 NA TGTGCCAGCAGCAGGCGGGGCACAGATACGCAGTATTTT CASSRRGTDTQYF
few TRBJ2-4 TRBV7-2 TRBD1 TGTGCCAGCAGACTCCGGACAGGGATCGTCAAAAACATTCAGTACTTC CASRLRTGIVKNIQYF
few TRBJ2-6 TRBV28 TRBD1 TGTGCCAGCAGTCCGGACAGGGAGTTTGCCAACGTCCTGACTTTC CASSPDREFANVLTF